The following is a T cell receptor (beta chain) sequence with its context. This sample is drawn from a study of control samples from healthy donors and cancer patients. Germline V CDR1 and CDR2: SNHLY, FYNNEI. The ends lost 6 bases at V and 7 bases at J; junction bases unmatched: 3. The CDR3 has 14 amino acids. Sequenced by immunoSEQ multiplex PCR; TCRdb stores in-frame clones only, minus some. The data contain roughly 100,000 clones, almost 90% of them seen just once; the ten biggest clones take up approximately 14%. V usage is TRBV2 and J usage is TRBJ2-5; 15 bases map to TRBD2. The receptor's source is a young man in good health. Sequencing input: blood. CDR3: CASREGLAGGTQYF. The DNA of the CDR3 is TGTGCCAGCAGGGAGGGACTAGCGGGAGGGACCCAGTACTTC.